A selection of T cell receptor beta chains follows, all from one sample in a study of shared clonotypes between healthy human individuals. Here immunoSEQ multiplex PCR was the method, and the copy in TCRdb shows in-frame clones only, minus some. The sample holds around 320,000 clones, over 75% seen once. Sequences were obtained from memory CD8+ T cells sorted from blood. Every receptor here comes from a man between 18 and 35 years old in good health. The CDR3 runs from the conserved cysteine through the conserved F or W.

j_call v_call cdr3_aa
TRBJ2-1 TRBV29-1 CSVDGLAGAVEQFF
TRBJ2-7 TRBV7-2 CASSLGVGTAYEQYF
TRBJ1-6 TRBV7-9 CASSLEGVGSYNSPLHF
TRBJ1-2 TRBV4-3 CASSLYRDSGIYGYTF
TRBJ2-3 TRBV6-1 CASSGYHLANTDTQYF
TRBJ2-7 TRBV5-5 CASSPGLGAYEQYF
TRBJ1-5 TRBV5-8 CASRPTGLEPQHF
TRBJ1-2 TRBV5-5 CASSLETLEYYGYTF
TRBJ2-7 TRBV5-1 CASSPGINYEQYF
TRBJ2-7 TRBV11-3 CASSLPGLNYEQYF
TRBJ2-7 TRBV28 CASSFGQVEQYF
TRBJ1-5 TRBV4-3 CASSQDRDTHRPQHF
TRBJ1-4 TRBV7-9 CASSLDWTMTTNEKLFF
TRBJ1-3 TRBV6-5 CASSRDGGSGNTIYF
TRBJ2-3 TRBV7-9 CASSYPREAGDTDTQYF
TRBJ2-1 TRBV30 CAWSWDYAEYNEQFF
TRBJ1-2 TRBV30 CAWSGQGAEGYTF